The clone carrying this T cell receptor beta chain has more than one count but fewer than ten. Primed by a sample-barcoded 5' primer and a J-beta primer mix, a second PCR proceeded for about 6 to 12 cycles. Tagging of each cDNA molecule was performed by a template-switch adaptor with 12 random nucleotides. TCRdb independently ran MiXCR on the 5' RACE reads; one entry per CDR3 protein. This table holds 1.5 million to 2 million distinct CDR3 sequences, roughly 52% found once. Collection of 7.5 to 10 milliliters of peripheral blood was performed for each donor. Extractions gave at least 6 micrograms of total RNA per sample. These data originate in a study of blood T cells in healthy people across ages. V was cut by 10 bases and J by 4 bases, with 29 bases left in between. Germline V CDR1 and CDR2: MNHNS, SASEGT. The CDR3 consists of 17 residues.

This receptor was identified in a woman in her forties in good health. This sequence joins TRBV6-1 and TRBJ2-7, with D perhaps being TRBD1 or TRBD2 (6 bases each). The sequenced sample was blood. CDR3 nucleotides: TGTGCCACAGAGAGCGCCAGGAGGGGGTTGGCTAGTTACGAGCAGTACTTC. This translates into CATESARRGLASYEQYF.